This is a list of T cell receptor beta chains from one sample in a study of T cells in Graves' hyperthyroidism and ophthalmopathy. TCRdb redid the calling of the multiplex PCR reads with MiXCR, one entry per CDR3 protein. Counted here are 50,000 to 75,000 distinct CDR3 sequences, about 50% occurring once; the ten biggest clones make up roughly 12%. Material for sequencing was blood. Receptors were obtained from a woman in her thirties with Graves' ophthalmopathy. CDR3s leave out the opening cysteine and the closing phenylalanine or tryptophan. Fields, in order: V gene, clone size, CDR3 length, CDR3 protein. The size of a clone is reported for some rows only, either as once, few or many, or as a class for expanded clones.

TRBV7-2,many,11,ASSLGGRETQY
TRBV29-1,-,12,SVGGRAGTGELF
TRBV6-1,many,10,ASSRGIDGYT
TRBV11-2,many,12,ASSPPQGTETQY
TRBV7-2,many,13,ASSLAAGSNQPQH
TRBV6-6,-,9,ASSEQNYEH
TRBV20-1,-,11,SAAADSCNEQS
TRBV28,many,13,ASGKWQGVNQPQH
TRBV28,few,13,ASTTSGRATDTQY
TRBV19,-,13,ASSDGGGVNTEAF
TRBV7-9,-,11,ASSKAGGETQH
TRBV20-1,many,12,STNSGVSYNEQF
TRBV7-9,-,11,ASSLSGEETQH
TRBV2,many,13,ASSARTSATYEQY
TRBV27,-,13,ASKVTGVSSDTQY
TRBV29-1,-,13,SVEDQGTSTDTQY
TRBV7-3,many,16,ASSLQGNYPSGANVLT
TRBV28,-,11,ASSSRIAYEQY
TRBV7-6,many,15,ASSYLPLGSVVGELF
TRBV14,many,12,ASSQVGGGTEAF
TRBV11-1,-,13,ASSFAPAGQETQY
TRBV7-6,-,11,ASSLKGVDTQF